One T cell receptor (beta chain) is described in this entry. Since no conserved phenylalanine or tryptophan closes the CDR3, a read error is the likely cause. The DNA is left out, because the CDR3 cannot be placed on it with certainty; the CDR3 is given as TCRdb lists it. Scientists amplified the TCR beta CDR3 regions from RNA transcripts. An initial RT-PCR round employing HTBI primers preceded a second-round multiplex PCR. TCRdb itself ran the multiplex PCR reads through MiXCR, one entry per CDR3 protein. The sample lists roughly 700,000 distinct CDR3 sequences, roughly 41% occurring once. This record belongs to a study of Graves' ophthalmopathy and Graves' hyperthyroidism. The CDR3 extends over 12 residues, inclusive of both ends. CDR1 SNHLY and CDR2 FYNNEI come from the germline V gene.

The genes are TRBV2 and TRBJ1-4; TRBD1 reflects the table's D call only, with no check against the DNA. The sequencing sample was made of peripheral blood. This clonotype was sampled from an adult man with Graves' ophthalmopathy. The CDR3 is CASSRDHNIRNY.